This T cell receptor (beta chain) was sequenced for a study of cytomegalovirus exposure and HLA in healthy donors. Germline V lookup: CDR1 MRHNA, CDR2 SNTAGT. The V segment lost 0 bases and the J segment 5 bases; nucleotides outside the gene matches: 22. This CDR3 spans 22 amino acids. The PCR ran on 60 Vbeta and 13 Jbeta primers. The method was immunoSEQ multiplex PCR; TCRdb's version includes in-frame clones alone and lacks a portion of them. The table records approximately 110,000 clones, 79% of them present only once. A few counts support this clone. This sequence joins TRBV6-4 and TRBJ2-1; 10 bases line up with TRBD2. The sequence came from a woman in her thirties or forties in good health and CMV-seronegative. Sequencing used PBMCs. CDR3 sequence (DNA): TGTGCCAGCAGTGACTCCGTTGGGGGGGTCCTGAAAGCGGGAGGGCCGAACAATGAGCAGTTCTTC. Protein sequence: CASSDSVGGVLKAGGPNNEQFF.